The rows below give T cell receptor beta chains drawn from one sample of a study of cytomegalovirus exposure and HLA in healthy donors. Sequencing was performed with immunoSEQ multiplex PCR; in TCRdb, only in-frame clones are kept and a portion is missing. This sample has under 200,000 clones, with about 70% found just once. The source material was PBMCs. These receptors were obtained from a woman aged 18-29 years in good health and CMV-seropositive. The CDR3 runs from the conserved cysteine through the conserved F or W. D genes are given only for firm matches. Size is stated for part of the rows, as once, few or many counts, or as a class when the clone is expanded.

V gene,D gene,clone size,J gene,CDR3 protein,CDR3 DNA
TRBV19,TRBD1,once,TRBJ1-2,CASSIIFTGQGANYGYTF,TGTGCCAGTAGTATTATTTTTACGGGACAGGGCGCGAACTATGGCTACACCTTC
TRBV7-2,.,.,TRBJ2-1,CASSPRTHSGDEQFF,TGTGCCAGCAGTCCCAGGACCCACAGCGGCGATGAGCAGTTCTTC
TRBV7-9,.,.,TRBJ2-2,CASNNPGAGELFF,TGTGCCAGCAACAACCCAGGGGCCGGGGAGCTGTTTTTT
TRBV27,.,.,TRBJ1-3,CATGDWGPSGNTIYF,TGTGCCACGGGAGACTGGGGCCCCTCTGGAAACACCATATATTTT
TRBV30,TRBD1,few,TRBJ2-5,CAGQAQETQYF,TGTGCCGGACAGGCCCAAGAGACCCAGTACTTC
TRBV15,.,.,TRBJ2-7,CATSRDPNYEQYF,TGTGCCACCAGCAGAGATCCCAACTACGAGCAGTACTTC
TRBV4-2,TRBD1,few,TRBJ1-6,CASSQDRDRGILYNSPLHF,TGTGCCAGCAGCCAAGATAGGGACAGGGGAATCTTATATAATTCACCCCTCCACTTT
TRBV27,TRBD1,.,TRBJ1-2,CASSLSRGTAGQGHRYGYTF,TGTGCCAGCAGTTTATCCCGCGGGACTGCGGGACAGGGACATCGCTATGGCTACACCTTC
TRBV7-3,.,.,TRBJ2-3,CASSLWGRGTSTDTQYF,TGTGCCAGCAGCTTATGGGGGCGGGGGACTAGCACAGATACGCAGTATTTT
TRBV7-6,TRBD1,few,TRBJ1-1,CASSLGGTATEAFF,TGTGCCAGCAGCTTAGGAGGGACAGCGACGGAAGCTTTCTTT
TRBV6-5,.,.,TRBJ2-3,CASSLGSRTDTQYF,TGTGCCAGCAGTCTCGGGAGCCGCACAGATACGCAGTATTTT
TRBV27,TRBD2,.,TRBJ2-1,CASSSPFERGYDEQFF,TGTGCCAGCAGTTCTCCCTTCGAGCGGGGCTACGATGAGCAGTTCTTC
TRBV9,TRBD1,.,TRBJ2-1,CASSVEVGTAYNEQFF,TGTGCCAGCAGCGTAGAAGTCGGGACAGCCTACAATGAGCAGTTCTTC
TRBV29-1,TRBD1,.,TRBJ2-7,CSVVVTGSGYEQYF,TGCAGCGTTGTAGTGACAGGGAGTGGGTACGAGCAGTACTTC
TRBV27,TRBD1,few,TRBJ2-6,CATSRWTGVPGANVLTF,TGTGCCACCAGCAGGTGGACAGGGGTGCCTGGGGCCAACGTCCTGACTTTC
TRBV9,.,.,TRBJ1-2,CASSVGTDYGYTF,TGTGCCAGCAGCGTAGGGACAGATTATGGCTACACCTTC
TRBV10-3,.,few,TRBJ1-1,CAITSGSTNTEAFF,TGTGCCATCACCAGCGGCAGCACGAACACTGAAGCTTTCTTT
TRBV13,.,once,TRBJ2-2,CASSLDSWNTGELFF,TGTGCCAGCAGCCTAGACTCCTGGAACACCGGGGAGCTGTTTTTT
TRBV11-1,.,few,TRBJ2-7,CASSLQTGSYEQYF,TGTGCCAGCAGCCTACAGACAGGATCCTACGAGCAGTACTTC
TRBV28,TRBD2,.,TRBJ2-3,CASYTGRGGTDTQYF,TGTGCCAGCTACACGGGGCGGGGGGGCACAGATACGCAGTATTTT
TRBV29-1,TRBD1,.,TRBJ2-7,CSVDRQGANEQYF,TGCAGCGTGGACAGACAGGGGGCCAACGAGCAGTACTTC
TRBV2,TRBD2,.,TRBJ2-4,CASSVGLAGGPMAKNIQYF,TGTGCCAGCAGCGTCGGACTAGCGGGGGGGCCTATGGCCAAAAACATTCAGTACTTC
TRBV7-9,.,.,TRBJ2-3,CASSLQDLSADTQYF,TGTGCCAGCAGCTTACAGGACTTGTCCGCAGATACGCAGTATTTT
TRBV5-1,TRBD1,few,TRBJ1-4,CASSPGQGNEKLFF,TGCGCCAGCAGCCCGGGACAGGGAAATGAAAAACTGTTTTTT
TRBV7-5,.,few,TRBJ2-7,CARSFQEGLDRSDYEQYF,TGTGCCAGAAGCTTCCAAGAAGGACTAGACAGGTCTGACTACGAGCAGTACTTC
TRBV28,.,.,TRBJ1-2,CASSLQGYGYTF,TGTGCCAGCAGTTTACAGGGCTATGGCTACACCTTC